Listed here is a single TCR beta chain. TCRdb's copy holds only in-frame clones and misses some; the assay was immunoSEQ multiplex PCR. The sample lists some 130,000 clones, approximately 90% occurring once. The CDR3 contains 12 residues. Germline CDR1 reads LNHDA; CDR2 reads SQIVND (reference sequence). Trimming removed 6 bases from V and 1 base from J, with 6 bases in between. These data are taken from a study of control samples from healthy donors and cancer patients. The clonotype comes from a man younger than 35 in good health. The chain combines TRBV19 with TRBJ1-2; D call uncertain. What was sequenced was blood. This CDR3 is CASSSYNYGYTF. DNA for the CDR3: TGTGCCAGTAGCTCCTATAACTATGGCTACACCTTC. Filled out from reference TRBV19 and TRBJ1-2, the complete variable domain reads DGGITQSPKYLFRKEGQNVTLSCEQNLNHDAMYWYRQDPGQGLRLIYYSQIVNDFQKGDIAEGYSVSREKKESFPLTVTSAQKNPTAFYLCASSSYNYGYTFGSGTRLTVV.